These 11 T cell receptor beta chains originate from one sample sequenced in a study of blood T cell repertoires in COVID-19. Produced via immunoSEQ multiplex PCR; TCRdb's table is partial and in-frame only. The sample lists 130,000 or so clones, around 82% occurring once. The sample consisted of peripheral blood. The origin of the receptors is a man between 60 and 75 years old with acute or convalescent COVID-19.

This clone was seen more than once but under ten times. The chain combines TRBV6-5 with TRBJ1-1; D is perhaps TRBD1 (5 bases). Trimming cost V 3 bases and J 1 base, with 9 bases left between them. CDR3 length: 14 amino acids. Germline V gene data show CDR1 as MNHEY and CDR2 as SVGAGI. The CDR3 region has the DNA TGTGCCAGCAGTTATAAAGGGGAGAACACTGAAGCTTTCTTT. It encodes CASSYKGENTEAFF.

This clone was seen once. The chain is built from TRBV9 and TRBJ1-5; 10 nucleotides line up with TRBD1. After removal of 3 bases from V and 7 bases from J, the junction contained 7 bases not matched to a gene. The CDR3 covers 15 residues. Germline lookup yields CDR1 SGDLS and CDR2 YYNGEE. CDR3 loop: CASSGQGASGQPQHF. In DNA form, the CDR3 reads TGTGCCAGCAGCGGACAGGGGGCTTCGGGGCAGCCCCAGCATTTT.

The chain is built from TRBV20-1 and TRBJ2-7; the D is unclear. Germline CDR1 is DFQATT and CDR2 is SNEGSKA (reference sequence). CDR3 length: 11 residues. Trimming took off 1 base at V and 7 bases at J, with 8 bases between the two ends. The CDR3 nucleotides read TGCAGTGCTAGAGGCTTCTATGAGCAGTACTTC. Translated, it gives CSARGFYEQYF.

This chain joins TRBV5-1 and TRBJ2-1, with 8 bases matching TRBD2. The CDR3 runs to 14 residues. Germline V lookup: CDR1 SGHRS, CDR2 YFSETQ. With V trimmed by 3 bases and J by 4 bases, 3 bases remained unmatched. The CDR3 nucleotides are TGCGCCAGCAGCTCGGGGACTAGTTACAATGAGCAGTTCTTC. Translating it yields CASSSGTSYNEQFF.

The chain joins TRBV19 to TRBJ2-7; the match to TRBD1 covers 10 bases. CDR3 length: 15 amino acids. Germline CDR1 and CDR2: LNHDA and SQIVND (reference sequence). The J segment lost 5 bases and the V segment lost 4 bases, leaving 8 bases of the junction unmatched. The CDR3, as DNA: TGTGCCAGTAGTAAAAGCCGGGACAGGGGACACGAGCAGTACTTC. The encoded protein is CASSKSRDRGHEQYF.

The rearrangement uses TRBV2 and TRBJ1-2, with TRBD1 matching 10 bases. V shed 3 bases, J shed 5 bases, and the junction held 9 bases outside the gene matches. This CDR3 region has 16 residues. The germline V gene encodes CDR1 SNHLY and CDR2 FYNNEI. The CDR3 DNA reads TGTGCCAGCAGTGACCAAAGGGGACAGGGGAAGTATGGCTACACCTTC. Translated: CASSDQRGQGKYGYTF.

The chain recombines TRBV30 with TRBJ2-7, with D unclear. CDR3 length: 14 residues. The germline V gene encodes CDR1 GTSNPN and CDR2 SVGIG (reference sequence). V dropped 3 bases and J dropped 2 bases, with 14 bases sitting between them. The chain's CDR3 is CAWRKASRTYEQYF. The DNA of the CDR3 is TGTGCCTGGAGAAAGGCTAGTCGAACCTACGAGCAGTACTTC. Together with reference TRBV30 and TRBJ2-7, the CDR3 gives the full variable domain: SQTIHQWPATLVQPVGSPLSLECTVEGTSNPNLYWYRQAAGRGLQLLFYSVGIGQISSEVPQNLSASRPQDRQFILSSKKLLLSDSGFYLCAWRKASRTYEQYFGPGTRLTVT.

This clone was picked up one time. The V and J genes are TRBV7-8 and TRBJ2-1, with TRBD2 matching over 9 bases. The V gene end was trimmed by 5 bases and the J gene end by 4 bases; junction bases not matched to a gene: 9. This CDR3 spans 16 amino acids. Germline loops: CDR1 SGHVS, CDR2 FQNEAQ. The CDR3 here is CASSVSGTSSYNEQFF. CDR3 DNA: TGTGCCAGCAGCGTATCCGGGACTAGCAGTTACAATGAGCAGTTCTTC.

The V gene is TRBV30, the J gene TRBJ2-3, with D perhaps TRBD2 (6 bases). The V gene lost 5 bases and the J gene lost 0 bases, with 12 bases spanning the gap. Germline values: CDR1 GTSNPN, CDR2 SVGIG (reference sequence). There are 14 residues in the CDR3. The CDR3: CAWGGLTSTDTQYF. The CDR3 DNA follows: TGTGCCTGGGGGGGACTTACTAGCACAGATACGCAGTATTTT.

The CDR3 DNA reads as TGTGCCAGCAGCCGGGACAGGGAGGGCTATGGCTACACCTTC. Protein product: CASSRDREGYGYTF. V and J are TRBV3-1 (or the pseudogene TRBV3-2) and TRBJ1-2, with 9 bases fitting TRBD1. V shed 4 bases and J 4 bases; nucleotides not matched to a gene: 4. The length of the CDR3 is 14 residues. Germline CDR1 is LGHDT and CDR2 is YNNKEL (reference sequence).

V gene TRBV27 combines with J gene TRBJ2-3, with 7 nucleotides matching TRBD2. Germline CDR1 MNHEY, CDR2 SMNVEV (reference sequence). This CDR3 comprises 15 residues. The V segment lost 5 bases and the J segment 3 bases; nucleotides outside the gene matches: 8. The DNA of the CDR3 is TGTGCCAGCAGTCGGGACTACCCTCAAACAGATACGCAGTATTTT. Translation: CASSRDYPQTDTQYF.